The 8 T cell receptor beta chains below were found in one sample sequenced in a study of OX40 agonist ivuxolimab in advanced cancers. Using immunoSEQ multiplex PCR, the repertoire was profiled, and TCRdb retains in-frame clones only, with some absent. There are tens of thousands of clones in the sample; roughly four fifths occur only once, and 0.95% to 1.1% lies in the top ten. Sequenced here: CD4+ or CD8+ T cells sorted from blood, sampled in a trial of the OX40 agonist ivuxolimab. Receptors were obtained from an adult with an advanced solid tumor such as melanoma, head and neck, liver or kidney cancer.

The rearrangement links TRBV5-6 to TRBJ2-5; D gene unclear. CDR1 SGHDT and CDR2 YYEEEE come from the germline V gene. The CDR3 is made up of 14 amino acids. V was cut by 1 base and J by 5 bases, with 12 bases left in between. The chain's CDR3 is CASSLPIQGETQYF. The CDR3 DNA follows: TGTGCCAGCAGCTTGCCTATCCAAGGCGAGACCCAGTACTTC. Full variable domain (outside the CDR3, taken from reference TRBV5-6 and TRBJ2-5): DAGVTQSPTHLIKTRGQQVTLRCSPKSGHDTVSWYQQALGQGPQFIFQYYEEEERQRGNFPDRFSGHQFPNYSSELNVNALLLGDSALYLCASSLPIQGETQYFGPGTRLLVL.

The CDR3 DNA is TGTGCCAGCAGTGGACATTGGGGGGATCCGCAAGAGACCCAGTACTTC. It specifies CASSGHWGDPQETQYF. The V and J genes are TRBV6-1 and TRBJ2-5, with D maybe TRBD2 (6 bases). CDR1 is MNHNS, CDR2 SASEGT, per germline. The ends were cut back, 4 bases at V and 2 bases at J, with 17 bases in the middle. The CDR3 length is 16 residues.

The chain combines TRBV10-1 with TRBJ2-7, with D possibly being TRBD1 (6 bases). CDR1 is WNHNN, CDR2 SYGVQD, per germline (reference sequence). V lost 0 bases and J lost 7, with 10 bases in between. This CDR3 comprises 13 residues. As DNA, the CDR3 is TGCGCCAGCAGTGAGTCCAGGCAGGGGGAGCAGTACTTC. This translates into CASSESRQGEQYF.

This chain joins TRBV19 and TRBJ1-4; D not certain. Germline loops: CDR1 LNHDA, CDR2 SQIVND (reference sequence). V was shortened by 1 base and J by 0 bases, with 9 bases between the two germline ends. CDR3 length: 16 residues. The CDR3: CASSIATVATNEKLFF. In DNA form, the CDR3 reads TGTGCCAGTAGTATAGCGACGGTTGCAACTAATGAAAAACTGTTTTTT.

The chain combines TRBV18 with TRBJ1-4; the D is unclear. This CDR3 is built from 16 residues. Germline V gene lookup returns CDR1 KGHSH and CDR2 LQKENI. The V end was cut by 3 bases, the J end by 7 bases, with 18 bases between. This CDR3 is CASSPWTVDSGEKLFF. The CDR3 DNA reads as TGTGCCAGCTCACCGTGGACGGTGGATTCTGGTGAAAAACTGTTTTTT.

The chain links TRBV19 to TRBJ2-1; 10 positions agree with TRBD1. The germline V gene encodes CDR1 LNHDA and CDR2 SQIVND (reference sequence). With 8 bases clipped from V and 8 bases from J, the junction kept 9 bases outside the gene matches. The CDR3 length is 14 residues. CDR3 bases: TGTGCCAGTGGCCCGGGACAGGGGTTCGATGAGCAGTTCTTC. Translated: CASGPGQGFDEQFF.

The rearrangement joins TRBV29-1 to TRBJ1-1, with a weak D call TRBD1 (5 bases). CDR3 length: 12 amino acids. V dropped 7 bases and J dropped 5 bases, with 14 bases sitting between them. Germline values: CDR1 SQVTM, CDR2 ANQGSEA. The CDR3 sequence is CSGDGGSTEAFF. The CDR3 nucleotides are TGCAGCGGGGACGGAGGAAGTACTGAAGCTTTCTTT.

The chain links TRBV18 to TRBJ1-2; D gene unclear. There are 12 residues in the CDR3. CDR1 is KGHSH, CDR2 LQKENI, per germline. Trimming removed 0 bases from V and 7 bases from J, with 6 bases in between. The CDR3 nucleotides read TGTGCCAGCTCACCACCTTTGTCTGGCTACACCTTC. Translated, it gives CASSPPLSGYTF.